Listed below are T cell receptor beta chains from one sample, sequenced in a study of radiotherapy plus CTLA-4 blockade in lung cancer. Generated by immunoSEQ multiplex PCR, the TCRdb table keeps only in-frame clones and is missing some. The sample has about 46,000 clones, roughly 80% seen once. The specimen was peripheral blood, collected from a patient treated with radiotherapy plus ipilimumab. These receptors originate from a human donor with non-small cell lung cancer who had a complete response to radiotherapy plus ipilimumab. Both conserved end residues are part of each CDR3. D genes are given only for firm matches. Part of the rows lack a size; the others show once, few, many or a class for expanded clones.

D	size	J	length	V	CDR3	DNA
.	few	TRBJ1-1	12	TRBV29-1	CSGTGSPTEAFF	TGCAGCGGCACAGGGTCCCCCACTGAAGCTTTCTTT
TRBD1	.	TRBJ1-6	16	TRBV5-6	CASSSDRGSDNSPLHF	TGTGCCAGCAGTTCGGACAGGGGCTCCGATAATTCACCCCTCCACTTT
.	.	TRBJ2-2	17	TRBV27	CATKPRQTGALGGELFF	TGTGCCACAAAGCCGAGGCAGACAGGCGCCTTGGGCGGGGAGCTGTTTTTT
TRBD2	.	TRBJ2-2	17	TRBV30	CAWSAGLALFSPGELFF	TGTGCCTGGAGTGCGGGACTAGCCCTTTTTAGCCCCGGGGAGCTGTTTTTT
.	.	TRBJ2-3	14	TRBV5-4	CASSSRTYDDTQYF	TGTGCCAGCAGCTCCCGGACTTACGACGATACGCAGTATTTT
TRBD2	.	TRBJ2-5	14	TRBV9	CASSPSGGPETQYF	TGTGCCAGCAGCCCCTCGGGGGGGCCAGAGACCCAGTACTTC
TRBD1	.	TRBJ1-1	20	TRBV19	CASSSPGRYGSDRGNTEAFF	TGTGCCAGTAGTAGTCCAGGAAGGTATGGATCTGACAGGGGGAACACTGAAGCTTTCTTT
TRBD2	.	TRBJ2-2	14	TRBV5-1	CASRGGTTSGELFF	TGCGCCAGCCGGGGGGGAACCACCTCTGGGGAGCTGTTTTTT
TRBD1	few	TRBJ1-1	12	TRBV19	CASTSRQGEAFF	TGTGCCAGTACCTCGAGACAGGGTGAGGCTTTCTTT
TRBD1	.	TRBJ1-5	14	TRBV30	CAWQGADINQPQHF	TGTGCCTGGCAGGGGGCGGATATCAATCAGCCCCAGCATTTT
TRBD1	few	TRBJ1-1	11	TRBV6-6	CASRPGGEAFF	TGTGCCAGCAGGCCAGGGGGGGAAGCTTTCTTT
.	.	TRBJ2-3	13	TRBV29-1	CSVGGVGTDTQYF	TGCAGCGTTGGGGGGGTGGGCACAGATACGCAGTATTTT
.	.	TRBJ2-6	18	TRBV12-2	CASRARDRKFSGANVLTF	TGTGCAAGTCGCGCCCGGGACAGGAAATTCTCTGGGGCCAACGTCCTGACTTTC
.	.	TRBJ1-6	18	TRBV7-2	CASRALWRGGVANSPLHF	TGTGCCAGCAGGGCCCTGTGGCGAGGGGGTGTGGCGAATTCACCCCTCCACTTT
.	few	TRBJ1-6	12	TRBV7-8	CASSPEGRALHF	TGTGCCAGCAGCCCCGAAGGGAGAGCCCTCCACTTT
TRBD1	.	TRBJ2-7	14	TRBV6-1	CASSEADRGYEQYF	TGTGCCAGCAGTGAGGCGGACAGGGGCTACGAGCAGTACTTC
.	.	TRBJ2-3	14	TRBV5-4	CASSSEAGSDTQYF	TGTGCCAGCAGCTCGGAAGCAGGGTCAGATACGCAGTATTTT
TRBD1	.	TRBJ1-2	16	TRBV7-8	CASSSAGTDLDYGYTF	TGTGCCAGCAGCTCCGCGGGGACAGATCTGGACTATGGCTACACCTTC
TRBD1	.	TRBJ2-1	14	TRBV30	CAWSAGTGRTEQFF	TGTGCCTGGAGCGCCGGGACAGGACGGACTGAGCAGTTCTTC
TRBD1	.	TRBJ1-2	16	TRBV27	CASSRTGGPPQGGYTF	TGTGCCAGCAGCCGGACAGGGGGTCCTCCTCAGGGCGGCTACACCTTC
.	.	TRBJ1-6	12	TRBV19	CASGDRKYPLHF	TGTGCCAGTGGCGACAGGAAATATCCCCTCCACTTT
.	.	TRBJ2-3	13	TRBV7-2	CASSPVERNTQYF	TGTGCCAGCAGCCCCGTGGAGCGAAATACGCAGTATTTT
TRBD1	.	TRBJ2-7	14	TRBV5-1	CASSIGTGEGEQYF	TGCGCCAGCAGCATCGGGACAGGGGAAGGCGAGCAGTACTTC